The 4 T cell receptor beta chains in this list originate from one sample, sequenced in a study of shared clonotypes between healthy human individuals. Sequencing used immunoSEQ multiplex PCR; TCRdb keeps in-frame clones, though not all of them. The table lists about 750,000 clones, over 90% of them singletons, with 20% to 30% in the top ten. Terminally differentiated effector memory CD45RA+ cells were excluded from the naive CD8 cells, which were CD45RO-negative and positively selected for CCR7. Material: naive CD8+ T cells sorted from blood. Every receptor here comes from a man younger than 45 in good health.

This sequence joins TRBV2 and TRBJ1-1; D call uncertain. The CDR3 contains 14 residues. CDR1 is SNHLY, CDR2 FYNNEI, per germline. Trimming pared 7 bases from V and 1 base from J, leaving 13 bases between. DNA of the CDR3: TGTGCCAGCACCCCGGTGACGGCGAACACTGAAGCTTTCTTT. Its protein is CASTPVTANTEAFF.

The rearrangement links TRBV5-6 to TRBJ2-1; 9 nucleotides agree with TRBD1. Germline V lookup: CDR1 SGHDT, CDR2 YYEEEE. The CDR3 runs 16 residues. The J segment lost 8 bases and the V segment lost 4 bases, leaving 13 bases of the junction unmatched. The chain's CDR3 is CASSPRRDRAFDEQFF. The CDR3 DNA reads as TGTGCCAGCAGCCCCCGCCGGGACAGGGCCTTCGATGAGCAGTTCTTC.

J is TRBJ2-1 and V is TRBV14; 7 bases agree with TRBD2. The germline V gene encodes CDR1 SGHDN and CDR2 FVKESK. This CDR3 contains 14 residues. Trimming took 2 bases from V and 8 from J; bases not matched to a gene: 6. The CDR3 nucleotides are TGTGCCAGCAGCCAATGGGGGGGGATCGATGAGCAGTTCTTC. Translation gives CASSQWGGIDEQFF.

The chain carries TRBV28 and TRBJ2-7, with 11 bases that match TRBD1. The CDR3 spans 13 residues. J was trimmed by 2 bases and V by 7 bases; bases with no gene match: 1. CDR1 is MDHEN, CDR2 SYDVKM, per germline. The CDR3 DNA reads TGTGCCAGCAAGGGACAGGGGGCCTACGAGCAGTACTTC. Protein: CASKGQGAYEQYF. Supplemented by reference TRBV28 and TRBJ2-7, the full variable domain reads DVKVTQSSRYLVKRTGEKVFLECVQDMDHENMFWYRQDPGLGLRLIYFSYDVKMKEKGDIPEGYSVSREKKERFSLILESASTNQTSMYLCASKGQGAYEQYFGPGTRLTVT.